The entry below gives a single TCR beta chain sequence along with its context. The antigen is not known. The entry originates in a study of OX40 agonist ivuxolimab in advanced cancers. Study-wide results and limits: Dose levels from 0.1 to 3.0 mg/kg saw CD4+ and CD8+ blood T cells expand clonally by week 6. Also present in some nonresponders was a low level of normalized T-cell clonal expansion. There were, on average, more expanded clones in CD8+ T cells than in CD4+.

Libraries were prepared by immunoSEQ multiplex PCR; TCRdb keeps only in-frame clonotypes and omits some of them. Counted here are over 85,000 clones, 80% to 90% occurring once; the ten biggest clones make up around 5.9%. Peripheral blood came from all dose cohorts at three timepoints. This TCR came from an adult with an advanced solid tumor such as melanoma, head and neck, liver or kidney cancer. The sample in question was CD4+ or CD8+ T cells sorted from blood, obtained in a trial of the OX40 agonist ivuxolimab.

CDR3 region: CASSLAPFKAGGLMNEQFF. The CDR3 DNA reads TGTGCCAGCAGCTTAGCGCCCTTTAAAGCGGGGGGGCTAATGAATGAGCAGTTCTTC. J is TRBJ2-1 and V is TRBV7-9; 10 nucleotides match TRBD2. Trimming at V came to 0 bases and at J to 7 bases, leaving 15 bases not matched to a gene. The germline V gene has CDR1 SEHNR and CDR2 FQNEAQ (reference sequence). The CDR3 is made up of 19 amino acids.